This T cell receptor (beta chain) is from a study of cytomegalovirus exposure and HLA in healthy donors. Study outcomes and limitations: It was only CMV serostatus that was available as immune exposure information. In most subjects, TCR beta sequences reportedly gave accurate predictions of HLA-A and HLA-B alleles. Most TCR beta V segments were productive about 87% or about 30% of the time in an earlier analysis.

A multiplex PCR was run with 60 Vbeta primers and 13 Jbeta primers. Produced via immunoSEQ multiplex PCR; TCRdb's table is partial and in-frame only. The table includes under 200,000 clones, almost 80% detected once. In nominal health when sampled, donors likely had unrecorded immune exposures nonetheless. Worth noting for this clone: As yet, its antigen is unknown.

V lost 4 bases to trimming and J lost 8 bases; unmatched junction nucleotides: 6. CDR1 and CDR2 (germline): KGHSH, LQKENI. CDR3 length: 14 amino acids. Sequencing was done on a sample of PBMCs. The clonotype originates from a woman aged 50 to 60 in good health and CMV-seronegative. V gene TRBV18 combines with J gene TRBJ2-1; 9 nucleotides agree with TRBD2. DNA of the CDR3: TGTGCCAGCTCACGCTGGACTAGCGTAGATGAGCAGTTCTTC. This translates into CASSRWTSVDEQFF.